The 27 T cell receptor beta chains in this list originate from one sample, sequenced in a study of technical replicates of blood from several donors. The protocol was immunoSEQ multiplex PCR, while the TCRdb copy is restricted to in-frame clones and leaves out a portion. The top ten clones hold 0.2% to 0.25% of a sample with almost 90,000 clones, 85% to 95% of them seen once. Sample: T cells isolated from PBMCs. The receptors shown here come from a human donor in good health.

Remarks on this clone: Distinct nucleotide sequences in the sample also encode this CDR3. The CDR3 is CASSLAGGNTEAFF. The DNA for the CDR3 is TGCGCCAGCAGCTTGGCGGGGGGGAACACTGAAGCTTTCTTT. V usage is TRBV5-1 and J usage is TRBJ1-1, with TRBD1 as a possible D gene (5 bases). The germline V gene has CDR1 SGHRS and CDR2 YFSETQ. The CDR3 contains 14 residues. V lost 0 bases to trimming and J lost 1 base, with 7 bases between them.

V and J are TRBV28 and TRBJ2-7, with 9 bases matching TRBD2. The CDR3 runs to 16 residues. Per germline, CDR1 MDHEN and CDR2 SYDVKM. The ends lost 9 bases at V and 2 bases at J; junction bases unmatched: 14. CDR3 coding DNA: TGTGCCAGGTTCCCCCCCGGCGTAGCGGGGGCCTACGAGCAGTACTTC. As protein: CARFPPGVAGAYEQYF.

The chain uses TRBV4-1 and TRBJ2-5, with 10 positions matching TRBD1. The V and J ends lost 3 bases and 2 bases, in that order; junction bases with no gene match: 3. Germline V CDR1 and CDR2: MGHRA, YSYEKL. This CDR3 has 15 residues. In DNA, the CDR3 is TGCGCCAGCAGCCAGACAGGGGGCAATCAAGAGACCCAGTACTTC. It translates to CASSQTGGNQETQYF.

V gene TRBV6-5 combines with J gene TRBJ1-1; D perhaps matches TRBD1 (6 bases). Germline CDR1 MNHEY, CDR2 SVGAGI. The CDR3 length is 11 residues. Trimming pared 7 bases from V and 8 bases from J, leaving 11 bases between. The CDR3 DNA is TGTGCCAGCACCCAGGGGACCGAAGCTTTCTTT. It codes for CASTQGTEAFF.

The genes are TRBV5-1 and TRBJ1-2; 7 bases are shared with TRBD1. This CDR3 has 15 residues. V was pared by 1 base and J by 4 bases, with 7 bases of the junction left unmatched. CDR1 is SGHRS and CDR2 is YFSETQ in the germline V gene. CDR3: CASSLRAGTVYGYTF. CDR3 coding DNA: TGCGCCAGCAGCTTGAGGGCTGGGACAGTCTATGGCTACACCTTC.

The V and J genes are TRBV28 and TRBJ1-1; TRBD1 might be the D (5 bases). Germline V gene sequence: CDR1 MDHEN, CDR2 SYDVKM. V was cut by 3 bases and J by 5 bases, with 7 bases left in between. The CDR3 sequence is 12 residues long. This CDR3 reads CASSLEGTEAFF. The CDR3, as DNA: TGTGCCAGCAGTTTGGAGGGGACTGAAGCTTTCTTT.

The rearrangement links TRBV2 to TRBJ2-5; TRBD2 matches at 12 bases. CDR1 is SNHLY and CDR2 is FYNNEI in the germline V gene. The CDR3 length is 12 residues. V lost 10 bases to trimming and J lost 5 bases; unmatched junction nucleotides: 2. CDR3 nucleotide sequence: TGTGCCACAGGGACTAGCGGGGAGACCCAGTACTTC. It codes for CATGTSGETQYF.

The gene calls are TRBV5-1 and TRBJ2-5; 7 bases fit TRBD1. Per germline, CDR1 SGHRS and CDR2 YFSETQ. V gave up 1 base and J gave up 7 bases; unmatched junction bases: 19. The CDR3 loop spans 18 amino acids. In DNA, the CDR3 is TGCGCCAGCAGCTTGTTTTATGGGGGAACAGGGGATCGGGTGACCCAGTACTTC. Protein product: CASSLFYGGTGDRVTQYF.

The CDR3 coding sequence is TGCGCCAGCAGACCCGGGACAGGGGACGCTGAAGCTTTCTTT. Its translation: CASRPGTGDAEAFF. V usage is TRBV5-1 and J usage is TRBJ1-1; the match to TRBD1 covers 10 bases. This CDR3 spans 14 amino acids. J was trimmed by 6 bases and V by 5 bases; bases with no gene match: 7. Germline CDR1 SGHRS, CDR2 YFSETQ.

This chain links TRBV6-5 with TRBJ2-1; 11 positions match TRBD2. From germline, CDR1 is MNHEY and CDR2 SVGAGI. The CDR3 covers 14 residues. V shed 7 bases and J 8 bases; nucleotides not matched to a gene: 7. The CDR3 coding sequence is TGTGCCAGCATAGGGCTAGCGGGAGGTGATGAGCAGTTCTTC. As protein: CASIGLAGGDEQFF.

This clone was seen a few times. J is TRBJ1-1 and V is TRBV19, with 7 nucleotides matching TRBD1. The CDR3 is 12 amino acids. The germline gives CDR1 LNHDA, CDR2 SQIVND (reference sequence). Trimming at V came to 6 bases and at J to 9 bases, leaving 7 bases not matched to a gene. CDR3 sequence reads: CASRDYRGQAFF. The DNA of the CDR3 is TGTGCCAGTAGGGACTACAGGGGCCAAGCTTTCTTT. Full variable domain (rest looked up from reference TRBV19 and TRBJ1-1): DGGITQSPKYLFRKEGQNVTLSCEQNLNHDAMYWYRQDPGQGLRLIYYSQIVNDFQKGDIAEGYSVSREKKESFPLTVTSAQKNPTAFYLCASRDYRGQAFFGQGTRLTVV.

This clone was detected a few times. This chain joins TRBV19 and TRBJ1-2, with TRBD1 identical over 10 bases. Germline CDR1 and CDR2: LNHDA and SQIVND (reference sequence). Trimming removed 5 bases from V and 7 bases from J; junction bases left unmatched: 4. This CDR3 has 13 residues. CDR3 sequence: CASSRDRGGGYTF. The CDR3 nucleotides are TGTGCCAGTAGTCGGGACAGGGGAGGTGGCTACACCTTC. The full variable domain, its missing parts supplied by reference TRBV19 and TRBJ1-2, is DGGITQSPKYLFRKEGQNVTLSCEQNLNHDAMYWYRQDPGQGLRLIYYSQIVNDFQKGDIAEGYSVSREKKESFPLTVTSAQKNPTAFYLCASSRDRGGGYTFGSGTRLTVV.

The CDR3 sequence is CASSSGTGAYEQYF. The CDR3 nucleotides are TGTGCCAGCAGCTCCGGGACAGGCGCCTACGAGCAGTACTTC. The genes are TRBV5-5 and TRBJ2-7, with 8 bases lining up with TRBD1. The trim removed 3 bases at V and 2 bases at J, leaving 4 bases unmatched. CDR3 size: 14 residues. Germline CDR1 reads SGHKS; CDR2 reads YYEKEE (reference sequence). Filled out from reference TRBV5-5 and TRBJ2-7, the complete variable domain reads DAGVTQSPTHLIKTRGQQVTLRCSPISGHKSVSWYQQVLGQGPQFIFQYYEKEERGRGNFPDRFSARQFPNYSSELNVNALLLGDSALYLCASSSGTGAYEQYFGPGTRLTVT.

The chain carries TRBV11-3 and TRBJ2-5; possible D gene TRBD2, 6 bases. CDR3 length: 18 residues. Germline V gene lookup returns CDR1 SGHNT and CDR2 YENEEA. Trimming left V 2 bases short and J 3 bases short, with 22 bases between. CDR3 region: CASSLPPGKAGEEETQYF. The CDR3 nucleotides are TGTGCCAGCAGCTTACCCCCGGGAAAAGCGGGTGAGGAAGAGACCCAGTACTTC. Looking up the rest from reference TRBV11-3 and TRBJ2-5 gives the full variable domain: EAGVVQSPRYKIIEKKQPVAFWCNPISGHNTLYWYLQNLGQGPELLIRYENEEAVDDSQLPKDRFSAERLKGVDSTLKIQPAELGDSAVYLCASSLPPGKAGEEETQYFGPGTRLLVL.

This chain's CDR3 is CASSKRGQGETQYF. The CDR3 coding sequence is TGTGCCAGCAGCAAACGGGGACAGGGGGAGACCCAGTACTTC. J is TRBJ2-5 and V is TRBV5-4; 10 bases agree with TRBD1. CDR1 is SGHNT and CDR2 is YYREEE in the germline V gene (reference sequence). J gave up 5 bases and V 4 bases, and 5 bases lay outside the gene matches. The CDR3 totals 14 residues.

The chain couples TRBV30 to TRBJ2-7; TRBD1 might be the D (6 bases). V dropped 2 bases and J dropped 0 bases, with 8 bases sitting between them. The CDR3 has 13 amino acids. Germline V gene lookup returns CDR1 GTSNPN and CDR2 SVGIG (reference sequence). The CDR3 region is CAWSRGSSYEQYF. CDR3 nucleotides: TGTGCCTGGAGTAGGGGGAGCTCCTACGAGCAGTACTTC.

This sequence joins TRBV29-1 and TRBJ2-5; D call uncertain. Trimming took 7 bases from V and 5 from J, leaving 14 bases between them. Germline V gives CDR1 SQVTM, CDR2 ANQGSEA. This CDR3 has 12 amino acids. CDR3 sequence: CSAGHAVETQYF. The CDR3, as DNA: TGCAGCGCGGGTCACGCGGTGGAGACCCAGTACTTC. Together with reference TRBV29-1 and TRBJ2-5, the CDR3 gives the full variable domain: SAVISQKPSRDICQRGTSLTIQCQVDSQVTMMFWYRQQPGQSLTLIATANQGSEATYESGFVIDKFPISRPNLTFSTLTVSNMSPEDSSIYLCSAGHAVETQYFGPGTRLLVL.

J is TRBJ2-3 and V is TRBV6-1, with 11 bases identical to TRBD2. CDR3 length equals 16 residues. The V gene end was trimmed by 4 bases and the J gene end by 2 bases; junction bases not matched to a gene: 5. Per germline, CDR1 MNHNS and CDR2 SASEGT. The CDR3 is CASSAIAGGTTDTQYF. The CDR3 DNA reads TGTGCCAGCAGTGCTATAGCGGGAGGGACCACAGATACGCAGTATTTT.

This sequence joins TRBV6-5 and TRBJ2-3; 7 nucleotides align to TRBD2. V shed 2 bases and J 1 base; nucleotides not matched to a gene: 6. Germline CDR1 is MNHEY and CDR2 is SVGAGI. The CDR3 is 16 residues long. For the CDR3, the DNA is TGTGCCAGCAGTTACGCGGGACTATATGGCACAGATACGCAGTATTTT. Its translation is CASSYAGLYGTDTQYF.

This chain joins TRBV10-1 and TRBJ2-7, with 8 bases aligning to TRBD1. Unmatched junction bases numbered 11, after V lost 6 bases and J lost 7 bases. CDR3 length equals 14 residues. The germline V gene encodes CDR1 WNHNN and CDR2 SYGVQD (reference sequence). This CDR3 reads CASSGGTGAWEQYF. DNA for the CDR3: TGCGCCAGCAGCGGCGGGACAGGAGCCTGGGAGCAGTACTTC.

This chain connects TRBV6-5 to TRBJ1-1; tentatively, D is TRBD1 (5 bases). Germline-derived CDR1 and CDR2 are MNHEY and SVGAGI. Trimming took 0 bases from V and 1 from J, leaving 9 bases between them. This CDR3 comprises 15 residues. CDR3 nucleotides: TGTGCCAGCAGTTACTCAGGGGCCAGGAACACTGAAGCTTTCTTT. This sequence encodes CASSYSGARNTEAFF.

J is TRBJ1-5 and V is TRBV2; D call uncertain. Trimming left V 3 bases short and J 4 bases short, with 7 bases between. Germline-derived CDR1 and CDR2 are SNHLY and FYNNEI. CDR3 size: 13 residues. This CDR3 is CASSDISNQPQHF. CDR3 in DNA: TGTGCCAGCAGTGACATTAGTAATCAGCCCCAGCATTTT. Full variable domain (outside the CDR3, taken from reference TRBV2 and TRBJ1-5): EPEVTQTPSHQVTQMGQEVILRCVPISNHLYFYWYRQILGQKVEFLVSFYNNEISEKSEIFDDQFSVERPDGSNFTLKIRSTKLEDSAMYFCASSDISNQPQHFGDGTRLSIL.

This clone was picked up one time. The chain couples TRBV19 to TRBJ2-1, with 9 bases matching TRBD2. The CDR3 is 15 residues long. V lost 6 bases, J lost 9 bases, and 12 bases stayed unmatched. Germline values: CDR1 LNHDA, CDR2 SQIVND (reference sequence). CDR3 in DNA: TGTGCCAGTAGGGTACTAGCGGGTCTTCAAAGTGAGCAGTTCTTC. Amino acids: CASRVLAGLQSEQFF.

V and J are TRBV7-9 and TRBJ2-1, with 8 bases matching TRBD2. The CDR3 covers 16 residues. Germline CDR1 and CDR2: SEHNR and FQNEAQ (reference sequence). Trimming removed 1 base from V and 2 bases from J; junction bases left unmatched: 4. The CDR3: CASSLEAGGPYNEQFF. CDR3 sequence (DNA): TGTGCCAGCAGCTTAGAGGCGGGGGGCCCCTACAATGAGCAGTTCTTC.

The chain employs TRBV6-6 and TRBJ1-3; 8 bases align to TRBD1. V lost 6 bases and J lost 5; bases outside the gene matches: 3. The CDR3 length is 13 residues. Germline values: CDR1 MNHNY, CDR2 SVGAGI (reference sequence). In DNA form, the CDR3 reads TGTGCCAGCAGAGACAGGGGTAGAAACACCATATATTTT. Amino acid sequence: CASRDRGRNTIYF.

The DNA for the CDR3 is TGTGCCAGCAGTTTACCCCGTTACCGGTCAGGGGCCGGTAGCGTCGAGCAGTACTTC. Translated, it gives CASSLPRYRSGAGSVEQYF. J is TRBJ2-7 and V is TRBV28; TRBD1 is a possible D gene (6 bases). The CDR3 contains 19 residues. Germline values: CDR1 MDHEN, CDR2 SYDVKM. The V gene lost 2 bases and the J gene lost 6 bases, with 29 bases spanning the gap.

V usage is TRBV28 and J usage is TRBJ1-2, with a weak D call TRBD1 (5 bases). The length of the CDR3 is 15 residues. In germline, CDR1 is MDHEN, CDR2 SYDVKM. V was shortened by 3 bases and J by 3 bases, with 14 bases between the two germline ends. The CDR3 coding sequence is TGTGCCAGCAGTTTTGTGGCCAGGGAGGACTATGGCTACACCTTC. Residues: CASSFVAREDYGYTF.